This entry describes one T cell receptor beta chain. The target antigen is unknown. The data originate from a study of blood T cells in healthy people across ages. Per germline, CDR1 ENHRY and CDR2 SYGVKD. The germline V and J ends were trimmed by 6 bases and 2 bases, with 14 bases remaining between them. CDR3 length equals 14 residues. Per individual sample, total RNA of at least 5 micrograms was extracted. Whole-study results and caveats: TCR beta diversity per million T cells fell roughly linearly with age.

Through a sample-barcoded 5' primer and a J-beta primer mix, a second PCR was run for roughly 6 to 11 cycles. A 12-random-nucleotide template-switch adaptor tagged each cDNA molecule. TCRdb itself ran the 5' RACE reads through MiXCR, one entry per CDR3 protein. The sample lists some 1.5 million distinct CDR3 sequences; roughly 27% were seen once. Material for sequencing was blood. This sequence joins TRBV10-3 and TRBJ2-7; D is possibly TRBD2 (7 bases). The source is a woman aged 25 to 39 in good health. The CDR3 spells CAIREKGGPYEQYF. CDR3 coding DNA: TGTGCCATCAGGGAGAAGGGGGGGCCCTACGAGCAGTACTTC.